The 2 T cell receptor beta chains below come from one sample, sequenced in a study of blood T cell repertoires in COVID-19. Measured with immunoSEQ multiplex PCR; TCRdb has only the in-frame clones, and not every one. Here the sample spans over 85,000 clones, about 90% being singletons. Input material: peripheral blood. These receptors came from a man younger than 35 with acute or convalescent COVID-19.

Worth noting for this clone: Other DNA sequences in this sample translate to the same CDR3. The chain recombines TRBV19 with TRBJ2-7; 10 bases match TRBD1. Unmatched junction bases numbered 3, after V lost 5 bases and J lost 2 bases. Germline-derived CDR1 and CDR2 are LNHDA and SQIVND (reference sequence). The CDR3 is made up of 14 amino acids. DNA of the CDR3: TGTGCCAGTAGTTCCGGGACAGGGGCCTACGAGCAGTACTTC. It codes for CASSSGTGAYEQYF.

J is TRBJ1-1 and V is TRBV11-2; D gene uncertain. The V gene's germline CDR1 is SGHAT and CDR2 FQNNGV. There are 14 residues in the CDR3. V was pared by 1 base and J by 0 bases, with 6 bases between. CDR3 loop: CASSLARVNTEAFF. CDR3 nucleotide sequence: TGTGCCAGCAGCTTAGCGAGGGTGAACACTGAAGCTTTCTTT.